This TCR beta chain originates from a study of shared clonotypes between healthy human individuals. Study-level background: Each donor's CD4 naive and CD4 memory cells filled three plates apiece, CD8 naive two, and CD8 memory one.

The protocol was immunoSEQ multiplex PCR, while the TCRdb copy is restricted to in-frame clones and leaves out a portion. Among 2 million to 2.5 million clones listed, under 97% were seen once. The CDR3 is 11 amino acids. V was clipped by 3 bases and J by 7 bases, with 7 bases between them. Germline V lookup: CDR1 DFQATT, CDR2 SNEGSKA (reference sequence). The sequencing sample was made of naive CD4+ T cells sorted from blood. Subset in this sample: CD45RA+ positively selected. This clonotype was obtained from a man aged 18 to 29 in good health. V usage is TRBV20-1 and J usage is TRBJ1-5; D is undetermined. CDR3 protein: CSASFGQPQHF. As DNA, the CDR3 is TGCAGTGCTAGTTTCGGCCAGCCCCAGCATTTT.